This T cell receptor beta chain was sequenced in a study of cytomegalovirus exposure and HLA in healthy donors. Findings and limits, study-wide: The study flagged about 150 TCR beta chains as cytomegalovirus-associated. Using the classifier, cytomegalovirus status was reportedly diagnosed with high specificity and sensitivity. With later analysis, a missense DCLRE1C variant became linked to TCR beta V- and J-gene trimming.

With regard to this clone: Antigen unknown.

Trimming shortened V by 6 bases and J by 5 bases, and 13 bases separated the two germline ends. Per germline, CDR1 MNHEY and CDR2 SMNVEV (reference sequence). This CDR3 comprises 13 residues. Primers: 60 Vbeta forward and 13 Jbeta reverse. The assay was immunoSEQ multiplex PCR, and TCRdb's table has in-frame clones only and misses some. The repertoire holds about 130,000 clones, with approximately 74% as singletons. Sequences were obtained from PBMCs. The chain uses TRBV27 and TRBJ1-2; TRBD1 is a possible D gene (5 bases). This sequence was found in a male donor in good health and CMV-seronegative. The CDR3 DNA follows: TGTGCCAGCAGCGATCGTCGACAGTATGGCTACACCTTC. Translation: CASSDRRQYGYTF.